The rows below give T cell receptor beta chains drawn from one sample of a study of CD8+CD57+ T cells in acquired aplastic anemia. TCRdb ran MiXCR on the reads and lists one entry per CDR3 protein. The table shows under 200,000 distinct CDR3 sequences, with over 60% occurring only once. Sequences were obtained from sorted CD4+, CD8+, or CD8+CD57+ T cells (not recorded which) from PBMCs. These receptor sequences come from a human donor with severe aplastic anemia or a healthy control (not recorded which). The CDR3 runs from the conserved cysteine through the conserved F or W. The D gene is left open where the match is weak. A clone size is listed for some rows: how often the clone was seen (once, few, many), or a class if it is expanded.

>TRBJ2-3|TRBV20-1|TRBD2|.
TGCAGTGCTTCTCGTCGCGGGACTAGCGGGGGGGAGGCCACAGATACGCAGTATTTT
CSASRRGTSGGEATDTQYF
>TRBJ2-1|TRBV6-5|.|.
TGTGCCAGCAGTTACACACCGGACAACTCCTACAATGAGCAGTTCTTC
CASSYTPDNSYNEQFF
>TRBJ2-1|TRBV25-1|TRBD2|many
TGTGCCAGCAGTGATAGAGCGGGGGGCCCGAGCTCCTACAATGAGCAGTTCTTC
CASSDRAGGPSSYNEQFF
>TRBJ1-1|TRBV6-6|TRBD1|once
TGTGCCAGCAGTCAACCCCTGGGACAGGGAAGTACTGAAGCTTTCTTT
CASSQPLGQGSTEAFF
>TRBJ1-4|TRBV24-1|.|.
TGTGCCACCAGTGAGAGATCCGCAACTAATGAAAAACTGTTTTTT
CATSERSATNEKLFF
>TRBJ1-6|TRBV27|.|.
TGTGCCAGCAGCTTAGCGGGCAGCGTCTCCTATAATTCACCCCTCCACTTT
CASSLAGSVSYNSPLHF
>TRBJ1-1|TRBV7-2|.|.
TGTGCCAGCAGATCCGGACTCTTGGGCACTGAAGCTTTCTTT
CASRSGLLGTEAFF
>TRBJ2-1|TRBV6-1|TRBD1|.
TGTGCCGGTCAACCCGGGACAGACCCCATCAATGAGCAGTTCTTC
CAGQPGTDPINEQFF
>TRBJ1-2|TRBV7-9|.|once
TGTGCCAGCGGCGACCTCTATGGCTACACCTTC
CASGDLYGYTF
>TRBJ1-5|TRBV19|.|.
TGTGCCAGTAGTATAGCCAGGGGAGGACAGCCCCGGCATTTT
CASSIARGGQPRHF
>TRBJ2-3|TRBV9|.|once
TGTGCCAGCAGCGTAGAGGGGGGGTGGGCAGATACGCAGTATTTT
CASSVEGGWADTQYF
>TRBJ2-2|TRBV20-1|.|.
TGCAGTGCTAGAGATCGGGGGCTAGCGGGGGAGCTGTTTTTT
CSARDRGLAGELFF
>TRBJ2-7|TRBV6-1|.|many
TGTGCCAGCATGGATTGGGGGCAAGACAGCTCCTACGAGCAGTACTTC
CASMDWGQDSSYEQYF
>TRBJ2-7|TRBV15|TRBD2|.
TGTGCCACCAGCAGAGATCGACTAGCGGGAGGATGGGGGAGCTACGAGCAGTACTTC
CATSRDRLAGGWGSYEQYF
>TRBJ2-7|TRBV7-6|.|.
TGTGCCAGCAGCCCGAGGACGGGCTCCTACGAGCAGTACTTC
CASSPRTGSYEQYF
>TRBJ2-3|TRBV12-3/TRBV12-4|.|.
TGTGCCAGCAGTTTTGCCCGACCCGATACGCAGTATTTT
CASSFARPDTQYF
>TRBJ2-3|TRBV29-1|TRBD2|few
TGCAGCGTTGGCGGGGGGGCACTCGGCACAGATACGCAGTATTTT
CSVGGGALGTDTQYF
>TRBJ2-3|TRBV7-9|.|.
TGTGCCAGCAGCTTTGGCAGGGACACAGTTACGCAGTATTTT
CASSFGRDTVTQYF
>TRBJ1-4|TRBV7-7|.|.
TGTGCTAGCAGCTTAGGCCGACAGAAGAATGAAAAACTGTTTTTT
CASSLGRQKNEKLFF
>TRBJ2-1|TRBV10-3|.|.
TGTGCCATGGGGGAGGACAATGAGCAGTTCTTC
CAMGEDNEQFF
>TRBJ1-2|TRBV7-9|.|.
TGTGCCAGCAGCTTAGCGCGCGGTTTGGGCTATGGCTACACCTTC
CASSLARGLGYGYTF
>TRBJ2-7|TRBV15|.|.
TGTGCCACCAGCAGAGATCTTCGGGAGTCCCCCTACGAGCAGTACTTC
CATSRDLRESPYEQYF
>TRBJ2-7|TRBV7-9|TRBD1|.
TGTGCCAGCAGCTTCACAGGGGTTGACTACGAGCAGTACTTC
CASSFTGVDYEQYF
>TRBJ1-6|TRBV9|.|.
TGTGCCAGCAGCGTAGTGGCTTTTCCGGATAATTCGCCCCTCCACTTT
CASSVVAFPDNSPLHF
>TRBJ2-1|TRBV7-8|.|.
TGTGCCAGCAGTCGTACGACGGAAAGCTCCTACAATGAGCAGTTCTTC
CASSRTTESSYNEQFF
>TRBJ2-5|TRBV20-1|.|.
TGCAGTGCTAGAGAGGTGGGCAGGGGGGCCCTGGAGACCCAGTACTTC
CSAREVGRGALETQYF
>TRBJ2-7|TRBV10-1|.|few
TGCGCCAGCGCCCCACAGGTAGCGAGCGAGCAGTACTTC
CASAPQVASEQYF
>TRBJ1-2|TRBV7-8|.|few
TGTGCCAGCAGCTTATGTGCTAACTATGGCTACACCTTC
CASSLCANYGYTF
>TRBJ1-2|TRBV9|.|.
TGTGCCAGCAGCGTAGCTTATCGGGACTATCCCTATGGCTACACCTTC
CASSVAYRDYPYGYTF
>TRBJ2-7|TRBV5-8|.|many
TGTGCCAGCAGCTTGGACAGAGACTACGAGCAGTACTTC
CASSLDRDYEQYF
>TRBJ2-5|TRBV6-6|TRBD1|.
TGTGCCAGCAGTTCAACCGGGACAGGGGGAGAGACCCAGTACTTC
CASSSTGTGGETQYF
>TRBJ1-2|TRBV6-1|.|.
TGTGCCAGCAGTGGCGGGACGGCGTATGGCTACACCTTC
CASSGGTAYGYTF
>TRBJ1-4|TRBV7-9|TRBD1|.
TGTGCCAGCAGCGGGGACAGTAGACTGTTTTTT
CASSGDSRLFF
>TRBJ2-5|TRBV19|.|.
TGTGCCAGTAGTATTGGGCAACAAGAGACCCAGTACTTC
CASSIGQQETQYF
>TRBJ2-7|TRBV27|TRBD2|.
TGTGCCAGCAGTTTAAGCGGGGGGGGCCGTTTGAGCAACGAGCAGTACTTC
CASSLSGGGRLSNEQYF
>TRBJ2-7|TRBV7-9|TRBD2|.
TGTGCCAGCACGGTTGGGGGGGGGAGCTCCTACGAGCAGTACTTC
CASTVGGGSSYEQYF
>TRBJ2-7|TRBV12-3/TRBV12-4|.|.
TGTGCCAGCAGTGGCACTTCGGGACACCGTGTCTCCTACGAGCAGTACTTC
CASSGTSGHRVSYEQYF
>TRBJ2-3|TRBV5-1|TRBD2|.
TGCGCCAGCAGCGCGGGGGGGCCAGCGGATACGCAGTATTTT
CASSAGGPADTQYF
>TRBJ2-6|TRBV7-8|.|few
TGTGCCAGCAGCTTGATGGACGCAGGCTCTGGGGCCAACGTCCTGACTTTC
CASSLMDAGSGANVLTF
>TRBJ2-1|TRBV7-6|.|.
TGTGCCAGCAGCAAAAGGGGCATCTATGAGCAGTTCTTC
CASSKRGIYEQFF
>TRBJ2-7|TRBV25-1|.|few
TGTGCCAGCAGTGGTGGGAACGAGCAGTACTTC
CASSGGNEQYF
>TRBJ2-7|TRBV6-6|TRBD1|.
TGTGCCAGCAGACCTACCGGGACAGCCTACGAGCAGTACTTC
CASRPTGTAYEQYF
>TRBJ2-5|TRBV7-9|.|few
TGTGCCAGCAGTGTGAGGCTGACCCAAGAGACCCAGTACTTC
CASSVRLTQETQYF
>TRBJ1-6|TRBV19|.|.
TGTGCCAGTAGTATAGGACAGGACCGTTCACCCCTCCACTTT
CASSIGQDRSPLHF
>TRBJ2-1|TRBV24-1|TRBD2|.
TGTGCCACCAGGGGGACTAGCGCAGAATACTACAATGAGCAGTTCTTC
CATRGTSAEYYNEQFF
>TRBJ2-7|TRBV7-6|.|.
TGTGCCAGCAGCTTAGAGGCCAGGACCTACGAGCAGTACTTC
CASSLEARTYEQYF